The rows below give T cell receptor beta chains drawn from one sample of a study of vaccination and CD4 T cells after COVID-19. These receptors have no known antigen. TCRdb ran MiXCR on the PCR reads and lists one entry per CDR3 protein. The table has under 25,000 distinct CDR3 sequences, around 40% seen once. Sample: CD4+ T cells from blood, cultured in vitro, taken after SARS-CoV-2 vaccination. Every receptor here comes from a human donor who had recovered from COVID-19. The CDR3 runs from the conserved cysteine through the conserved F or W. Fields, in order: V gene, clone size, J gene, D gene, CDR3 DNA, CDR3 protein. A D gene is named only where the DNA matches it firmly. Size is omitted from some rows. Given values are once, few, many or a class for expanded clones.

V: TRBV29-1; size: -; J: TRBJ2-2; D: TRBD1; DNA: TGCAGCGTTGATCGGGGCCCAGGGGGCACCGGGGAGCTGTTTTTT; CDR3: CSVDRGPGGTGELFF
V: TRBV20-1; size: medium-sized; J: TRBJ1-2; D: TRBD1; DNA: TGCAGTGCTTACCAAGGACAGGGATGGTATGGCTACACCTTC; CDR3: CSAYQGQGWYGYTF
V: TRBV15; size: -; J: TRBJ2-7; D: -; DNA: TGTGCCACCAGCAGAGAAAGAACTCGACCGCTCGAGCAGTACTTC; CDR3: CATSRERTRPLEQYF
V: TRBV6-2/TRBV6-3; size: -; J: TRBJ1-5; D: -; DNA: TGTGCCAGCAGTTCCTATGGGCGGGGTCATCAGCCCCAGCATTTT; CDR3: CASSSYGRGHQPQHF
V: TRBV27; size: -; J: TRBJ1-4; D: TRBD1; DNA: TGTGCCAGCAGTTTAGGGACAGGGGTGGCTAATGAAAAACTGTTTTTT; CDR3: CASSLGTGVANEKLFF
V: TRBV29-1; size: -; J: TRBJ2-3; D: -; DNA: TGCAGCGTTGAAAGAGGGGACGGCACAGATACGCAGTATTTT; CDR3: CSVERGDGTDTQYF
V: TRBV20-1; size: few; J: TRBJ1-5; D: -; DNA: TGCAGTGCTAGTCGGGGGACGAATCAGCCCCAGCATTTT; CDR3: CSASRGTNQPQHF
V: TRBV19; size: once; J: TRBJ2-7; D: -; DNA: TGTGCCAGTAGCCGGACAGGGTCGGGAGGCGAGCAGTACTTC; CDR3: CASSRTGSGGEQYF
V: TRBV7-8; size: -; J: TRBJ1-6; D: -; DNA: TGTGCCAGCAGCTTAGCGGCCAGGGCCGGGCGATCACCCCTCCACTTT; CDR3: CASSLAARAGRSPLHF
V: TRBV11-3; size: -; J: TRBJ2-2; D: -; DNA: TGTGCCAGCAGCCCCCTCGGCAGGGGGGTATATGCCGGGGAGCTGTTTTTT; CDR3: CASSPLGRGVYAGELFF
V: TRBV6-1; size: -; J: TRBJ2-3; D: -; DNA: TGTGCCAGCAGTGAAGGGGGTCCAGATACGCAGTATTTT; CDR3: CASSEGGPDTQYF
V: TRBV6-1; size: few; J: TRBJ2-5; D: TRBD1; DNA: TGTGCCAGCAGTGAAGATCCAGGGGGCAGGGAGACCCAGTACTTC; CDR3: CASSEDPGGRETQYF
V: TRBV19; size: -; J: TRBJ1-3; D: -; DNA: TGTGCCAGTAGTTCCCCGGGGGCAGCGGCGATTGGAAACACCATATATTTT; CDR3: CASSSPGAAAIGNTIYF
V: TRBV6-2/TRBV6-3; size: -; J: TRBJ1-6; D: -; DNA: TGTGCCAGCAGTTACCTGTTCCCACCCCTCCACTTT; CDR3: CASSYLFPPLHF
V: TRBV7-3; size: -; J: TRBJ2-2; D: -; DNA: TGTGCCAGCAGCCCCCCTTCCGGGGAGCTGTTTTTT; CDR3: CASSPPSGELFF
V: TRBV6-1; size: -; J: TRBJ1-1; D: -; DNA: TGTGCCAGCAGTGAAGATAGGGGACCGGCTGAAGCTTTCTTT; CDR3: CASSEDRGPAEAFF
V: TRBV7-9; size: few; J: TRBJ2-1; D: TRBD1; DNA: TGTGCCAGCAGCCCCCAGGGGGTTAGGGCAGGAGAGCAGTTCTTC; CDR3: CASSPQGVRAGEQFF
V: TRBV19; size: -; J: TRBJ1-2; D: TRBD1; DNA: TGTGCCAGTACTCCGGGACAGGACCCCTATGGCTACACCTTC; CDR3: CASTPGQDPYGYTF
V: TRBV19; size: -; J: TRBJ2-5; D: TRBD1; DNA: TGTGCCAGTAGTATCGGACAGGGTGGGGAGACCCAGTACTTC; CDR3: CASSIGQGGETQYF
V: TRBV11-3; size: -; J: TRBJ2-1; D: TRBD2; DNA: TGTGCCAGCAGCTTCGGACTGGGGAGGGTGAATGAGCAGTTCTTC; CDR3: CASSFGLGRVNEQFF
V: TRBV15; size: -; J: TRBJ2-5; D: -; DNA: TGTGCCACCAGCAGAGAAACGGAACTCCAAGAGACCCAGTACTTC; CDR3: CATSRETELQETQYF
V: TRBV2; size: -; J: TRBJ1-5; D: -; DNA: TGTGCCAGCAGAAAGTCTAGCAATCAGCCCCAGCATTTT; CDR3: CASRKSSNQPQHF
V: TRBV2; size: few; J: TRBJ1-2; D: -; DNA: TGTGCCAGCATGGGGAGGGGGATGAACGGCTACACCTTC; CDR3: CASMGRGMNGYTF